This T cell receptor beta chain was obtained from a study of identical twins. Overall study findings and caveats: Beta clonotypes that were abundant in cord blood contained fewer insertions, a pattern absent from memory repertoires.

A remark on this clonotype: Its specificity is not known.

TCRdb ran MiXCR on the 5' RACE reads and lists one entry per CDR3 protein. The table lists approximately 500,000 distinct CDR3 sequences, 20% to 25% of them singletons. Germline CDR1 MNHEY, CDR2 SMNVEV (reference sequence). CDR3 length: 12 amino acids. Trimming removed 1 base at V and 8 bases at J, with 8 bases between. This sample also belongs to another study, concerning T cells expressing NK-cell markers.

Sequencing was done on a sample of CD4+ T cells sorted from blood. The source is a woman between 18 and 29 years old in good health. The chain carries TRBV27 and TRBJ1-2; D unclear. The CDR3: CASSLLLDGYTF. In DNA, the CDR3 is TGTGCCAGCAGTTTATTGCTGGACGGCTACACCTTC.